This TCR beta chain was sequenced in a study of regulatory T cells in long-lasting Graves disease (dated by TCRdb to about 2021). In the study overall: In the newly diagnosed Graves' disease group, patients had been taking antithyroid drugs for less than 3 months. This study used TCR sequencing and RNA sequencing of peripheral blood to compare persistent Graves' disease patients against newly diagnosed Graves' disease patients. The study was registered as a clinical trial and conducted in China. A total of about 35 samples underwent TCR sequencing, from 13 patients with persistent Graves' disease and 20 or so patients with newly diagnosed Graves' disease.

This clonotype was seen repeatedly, ten times or more. Which antigen it targets is not known. No much larger clone exists at a distance of one base, and base qualities are not known. The protocol used for the library was multiplex PCR. The sample was run on an Illumina HiSeq 4000. CDR3 regions were amplified by Arm-PCR with iRepertoire HTBI primers to construct TCR beta libraries. Gel purification was performed on PCR products prior to sequencing. Concerning the study's data processing: Gene usage analysis of CDR3 amino acid clonotypes relied on the approximately 60 TRBV and fewer than 15 TRBJ segments identified across samples. Filtered high-quality paired reads were merged into contigs using COPE and FqMerger. BLAST was used to align contigs to the IMGT TRBV, TRBD and TRBJ reference genes, and CDR3 was defined following IMGT. Clonotypes above 0.1% frequency were classified as highly expanded clones. Repertoire diversity was measured by Shannon entropy, and V-J evenness by the Gini coefficient. A clonotype found in more than one individual was treated as public. In TCRdb, the public reads were trimmed at Q25 with fastp and aligned with MiXCR, with productive beta chains retained. Every entry covers one CDR3 protein and lists the most common genes and DNA from its rows. The V and J calls come from TCRdb's annotation, not from the publication. The sample has some 250,000 distinct CDR3 sequences on record, roughly a fifth of them singletons. Approximately 15% of the sample belongs to the ten largest clones.

The time point label for this specimen denotes: newly diagnosed GD, antithyroid drugs for less than 3 months. For both TCR sequencing and RNA sequencing, RNA was extracted from PBMCs using TRIzol. The diagnosis of Graves' disease was made according to American Thyroid Association guidelines. The patients came from an endocrinology department in Xi'an, China. Each patient gave about 9.1 milliliters of peripheral blood, collected in an EDTA anticoagulant tube. Ficoll Paque Plus density gradient separation was used to isolate PBMCs, and no further T cell sorting was done. An Agilent 2100 Bioanalyzer and agarose gel were used to check RNA quality, and a NanoDrop 2000 was used to measure RNA concentration. Beyond this particular receptor, the publication reports: A larger number of public clonotypes was shared among persistent patients (fewer than 3,000) than among newly diagnosed patients (roughly 980). The study examined only peripheral blood because the primary lesion, thyroid tissue, could not be accessed. The authors noted that the small sample size was a limitation that may lower accuracy. Compared with newly diagnosed patients, patients with persistent Graves' disease had lower TCR Shannon entropy and fewer highly expanded clones, which suggests clonal expansion. Only the TCR beta chain was sequenced and analyzed. TRBV28, TRBJ1-2 and TRBJ2-5 were preferentially used in persistent disease, while TRBV20-1 and TRBJ2-1 were favored in newly diagnosed disease.

Via the germline V gene (reference sequence), CDR1 is DFQATT and CDR2 SNEGSKA. Here V drops 3 bases and J drops 7 bases, and the junction holds 10 bases not matched to any gene. The CDR3 runs 15 amino acids, cysteine and phenylalanine included. The kept DNA is CDR3 alone, 45 bases in frame from the first base. The sequencing here drew on peripheral blood mononuclear cells (PBMCs), taken at new diagnosis, from a patient treated with antithyroid drugs. The rearranged chain carries TRBV20-1 and TRBJ2-2; 8 central bases correspond to TRBD2. The TCR originated in a female donor with Graves disease. The DNA reads TGCAGTGCTAGTCGTAGAGCGGGAGCGAGCGGGGAGCTGTTTTTT. Its product reads: CSASRRAGASGELFF.